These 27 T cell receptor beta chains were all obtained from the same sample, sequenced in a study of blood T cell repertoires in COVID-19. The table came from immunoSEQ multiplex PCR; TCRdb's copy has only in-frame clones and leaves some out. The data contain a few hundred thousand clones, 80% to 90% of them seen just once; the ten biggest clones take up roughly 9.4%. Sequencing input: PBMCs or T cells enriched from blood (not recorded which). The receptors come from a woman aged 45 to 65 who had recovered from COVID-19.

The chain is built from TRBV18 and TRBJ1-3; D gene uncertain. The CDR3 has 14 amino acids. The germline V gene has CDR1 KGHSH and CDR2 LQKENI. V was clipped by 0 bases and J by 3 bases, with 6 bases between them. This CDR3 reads CASSPPGGGNTIYF. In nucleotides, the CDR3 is TGTGCCAGCTCACCACCGGGAGGTGGAAACACCATATATTTT.

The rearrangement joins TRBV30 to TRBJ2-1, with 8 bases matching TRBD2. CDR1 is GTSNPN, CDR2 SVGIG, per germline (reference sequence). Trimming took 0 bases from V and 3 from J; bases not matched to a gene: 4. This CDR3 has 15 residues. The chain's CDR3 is CAWSVGTSFYNEQFF. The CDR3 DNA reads TGTGCCTGGAGTGTCGGGACTAGTTTCTACAATGAGCAGTTCTTC.

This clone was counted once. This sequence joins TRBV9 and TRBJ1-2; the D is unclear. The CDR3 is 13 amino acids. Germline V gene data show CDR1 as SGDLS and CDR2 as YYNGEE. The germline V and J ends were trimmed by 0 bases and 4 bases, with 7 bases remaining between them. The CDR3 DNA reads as TGTGCCAGCAGCGTAGACATCACCTATGGCTACACCTTC. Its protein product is CASSVDITYGYTF. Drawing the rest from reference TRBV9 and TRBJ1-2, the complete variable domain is DSGVTQTPKHLITATGQRVTLRCSPRSGDLSVYWYQQSLDQGLQFLIQYYNGEERAKGNILERFSAQQFPDLHSELNLSSLELGDSALYFCASSVDITYGYTFGSGTRLTVV.

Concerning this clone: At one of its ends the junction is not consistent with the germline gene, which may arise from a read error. CDR3 sequence (DNA): TGTGCTAGCAGCCTTATGTCAGGGGAAAATGAAAAACTGTTTTTT. It is translated as CASSLMSGENEKLFF. The chain joins TRBV7-7 to TRBJ1-4, with a possible D match to TRBD1 (6 bases). The CDR3 extends over 15 amino acids. Germline CDR1 and CDR2: SSHAT and FNYEAQ (reference sequence).

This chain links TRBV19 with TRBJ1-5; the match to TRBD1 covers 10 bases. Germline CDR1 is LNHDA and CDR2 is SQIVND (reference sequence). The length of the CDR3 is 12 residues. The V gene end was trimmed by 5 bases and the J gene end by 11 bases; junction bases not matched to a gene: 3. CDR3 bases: TGTGCCAGTAGTGCCGGGACAGGGGCCCAGCATTTT. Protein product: CASSAGTGAQHF.

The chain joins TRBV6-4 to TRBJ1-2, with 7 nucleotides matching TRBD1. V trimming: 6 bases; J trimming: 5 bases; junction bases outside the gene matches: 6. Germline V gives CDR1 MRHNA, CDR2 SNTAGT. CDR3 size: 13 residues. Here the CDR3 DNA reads TGTGCCAGCAGCCCGGGACAGCAGTATGGCTACACCTTC. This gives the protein CASSPGQQYGYTF.

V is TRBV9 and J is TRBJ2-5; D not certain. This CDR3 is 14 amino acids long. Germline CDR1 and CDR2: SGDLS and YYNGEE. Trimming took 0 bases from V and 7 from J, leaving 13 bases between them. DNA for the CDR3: TGTGCCAGCAGCGTAGGTAACAGTATAAGGACCCAGTACTTC. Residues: CASSVGNSIRTQYF.

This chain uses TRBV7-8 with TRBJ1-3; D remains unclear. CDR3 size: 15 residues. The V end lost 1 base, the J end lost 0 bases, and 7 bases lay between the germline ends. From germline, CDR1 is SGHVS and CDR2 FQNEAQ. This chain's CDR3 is CASSLGTPSGNTIYF. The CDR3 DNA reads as TGTGCCAGCAGCTTAGGTACACCCTCTGGAAACACCATATATTTT.

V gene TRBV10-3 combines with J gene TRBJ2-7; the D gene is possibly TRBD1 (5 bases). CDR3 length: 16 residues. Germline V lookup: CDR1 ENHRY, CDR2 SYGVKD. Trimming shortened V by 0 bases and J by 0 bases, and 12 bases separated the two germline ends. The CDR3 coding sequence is TGTGCCATCAGTGAGTCAGCAGGGTTAAGCTCCTACGAGCAGTACTTC. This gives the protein CAISESAGLSSYEQYF.

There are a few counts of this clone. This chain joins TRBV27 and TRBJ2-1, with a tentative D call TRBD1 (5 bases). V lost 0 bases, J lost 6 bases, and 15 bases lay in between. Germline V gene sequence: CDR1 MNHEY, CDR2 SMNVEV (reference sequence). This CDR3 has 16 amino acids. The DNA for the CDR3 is TGTGCCAGCAGTTTATCGATGGCAGGGAAGGTCAATGAGCAGTTCTTC. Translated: CASSLSMAGKVNEQFF.

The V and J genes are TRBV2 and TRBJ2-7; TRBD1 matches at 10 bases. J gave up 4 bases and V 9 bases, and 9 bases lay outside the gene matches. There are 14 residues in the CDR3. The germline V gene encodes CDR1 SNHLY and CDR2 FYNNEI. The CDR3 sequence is CASKPGQGPYEQYF. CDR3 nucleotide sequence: TGTGCCAGTAAACCGGGACAGGGGCCGTACGAGCAGTACTTC.

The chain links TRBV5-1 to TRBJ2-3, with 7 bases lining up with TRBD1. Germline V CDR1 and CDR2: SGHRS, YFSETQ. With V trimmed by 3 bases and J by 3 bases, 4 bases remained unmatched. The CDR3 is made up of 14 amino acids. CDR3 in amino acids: CASSSGQITDTQYF. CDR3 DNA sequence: TGCGCCAGCAGCTCGGGACAGATTACAGATACGCAGTATTTT.

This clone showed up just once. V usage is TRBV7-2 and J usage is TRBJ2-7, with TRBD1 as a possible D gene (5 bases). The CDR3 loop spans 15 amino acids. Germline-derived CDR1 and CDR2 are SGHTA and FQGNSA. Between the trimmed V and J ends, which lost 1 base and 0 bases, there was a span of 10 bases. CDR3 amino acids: CASSLEGHNSYEQYF. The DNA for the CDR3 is TGTGCCAGCAGCTTAGAGGGGCATAACTCCTACGAGCAGTACTTC.

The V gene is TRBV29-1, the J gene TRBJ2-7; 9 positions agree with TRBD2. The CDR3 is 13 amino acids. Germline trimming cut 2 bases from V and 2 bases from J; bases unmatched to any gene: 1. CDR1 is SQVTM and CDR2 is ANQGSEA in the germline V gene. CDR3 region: CSVELAGTYEQYF. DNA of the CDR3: TGCAGCGTTGAACTAGCGGGGACCTACGAGCAGTACTTC.

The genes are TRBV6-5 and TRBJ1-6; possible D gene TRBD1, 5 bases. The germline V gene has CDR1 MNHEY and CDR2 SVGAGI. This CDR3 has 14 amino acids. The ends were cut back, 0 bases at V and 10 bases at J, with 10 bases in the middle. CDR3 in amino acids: CASSYSAGHSPLHF. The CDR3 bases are TGTGCCAGCAGTTACTCGGCAGGGCACTCACCCCTCCACTTT.

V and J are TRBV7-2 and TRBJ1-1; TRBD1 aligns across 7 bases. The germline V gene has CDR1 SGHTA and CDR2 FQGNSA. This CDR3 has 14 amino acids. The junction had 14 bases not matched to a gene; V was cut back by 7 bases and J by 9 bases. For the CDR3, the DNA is TGTGCCAGCACCCCCTTCGGACCAGGGGGGAAAGCTTTCTTT. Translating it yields CASTPFGPGGKAFF.

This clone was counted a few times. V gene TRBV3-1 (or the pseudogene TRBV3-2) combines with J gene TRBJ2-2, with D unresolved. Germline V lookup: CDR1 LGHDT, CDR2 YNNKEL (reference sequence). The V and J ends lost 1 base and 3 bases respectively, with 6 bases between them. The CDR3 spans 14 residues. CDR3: CASSQARDTGELFF. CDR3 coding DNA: TGTGCCAGCAGCCAAGCCCGGGACACCGGGGAGCTGTTTTTT.

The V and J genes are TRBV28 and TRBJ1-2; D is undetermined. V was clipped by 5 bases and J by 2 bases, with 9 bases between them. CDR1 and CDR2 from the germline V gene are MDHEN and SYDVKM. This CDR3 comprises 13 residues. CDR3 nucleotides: TGTGCCAGCAGTCCTACCACGAACTATGGCTACACCTTC. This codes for CASSPTTNYGYTF.

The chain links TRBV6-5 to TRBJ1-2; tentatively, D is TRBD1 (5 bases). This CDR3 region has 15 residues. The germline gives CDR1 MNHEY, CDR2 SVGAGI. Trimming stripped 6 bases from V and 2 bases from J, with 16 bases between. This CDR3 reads CASSLSWEGNYGYTF. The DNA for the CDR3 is TGTGCCAGCAGCCTCTCTTGGGAGGGGAACTATGGCTACACCTTC.

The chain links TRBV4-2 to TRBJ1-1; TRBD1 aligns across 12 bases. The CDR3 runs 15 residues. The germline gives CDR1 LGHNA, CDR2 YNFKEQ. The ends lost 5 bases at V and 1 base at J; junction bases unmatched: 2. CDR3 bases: TGTGCCAGCAGCACGGGACAGGGGGCGAACACTGAAGCTTTCTTT. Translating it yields CASSTGQGANTEAFF.

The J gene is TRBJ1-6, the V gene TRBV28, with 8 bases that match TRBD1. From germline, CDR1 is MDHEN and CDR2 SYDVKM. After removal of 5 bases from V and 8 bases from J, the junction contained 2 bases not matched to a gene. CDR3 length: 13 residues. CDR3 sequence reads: CASSETGDSPLHF. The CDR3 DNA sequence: TGTGCCAGCAGTGAGACAGGGGATTCACCCCTCCACTTT.

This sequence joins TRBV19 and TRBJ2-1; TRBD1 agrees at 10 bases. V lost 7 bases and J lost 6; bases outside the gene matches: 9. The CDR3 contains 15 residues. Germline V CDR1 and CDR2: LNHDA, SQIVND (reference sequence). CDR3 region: CASISRDRGINEQFF. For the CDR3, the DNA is TGTGCCAGTATTTCCCGGGACAGGGGCATCAATGAGCAGTTCTTC.

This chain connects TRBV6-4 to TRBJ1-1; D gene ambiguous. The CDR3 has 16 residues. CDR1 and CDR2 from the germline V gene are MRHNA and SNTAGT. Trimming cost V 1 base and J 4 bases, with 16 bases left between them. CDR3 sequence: CASSDLPTRGITEAFF. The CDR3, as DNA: TGTGCCAGCAGTGACTTACCGACTCGAGGTATCACTGAAGCTTTCTTT.

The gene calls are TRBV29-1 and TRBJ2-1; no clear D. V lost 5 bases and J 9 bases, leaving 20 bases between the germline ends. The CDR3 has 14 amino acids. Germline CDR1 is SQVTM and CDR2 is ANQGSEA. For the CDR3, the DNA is TGCAGCGTTTCTCCAGGATCTGGATCGATTGAGCAGTTCTTC. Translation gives CSVSPGSGSIEQFF.

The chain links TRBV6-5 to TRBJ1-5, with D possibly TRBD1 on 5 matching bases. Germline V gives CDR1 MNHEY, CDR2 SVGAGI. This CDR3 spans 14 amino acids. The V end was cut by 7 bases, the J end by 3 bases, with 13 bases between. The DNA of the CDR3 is TGTGCCAGCAAGCCCAGGGAGGACAATCAGCCCCAGCATTTT. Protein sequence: CASKPREDNQPQHF.

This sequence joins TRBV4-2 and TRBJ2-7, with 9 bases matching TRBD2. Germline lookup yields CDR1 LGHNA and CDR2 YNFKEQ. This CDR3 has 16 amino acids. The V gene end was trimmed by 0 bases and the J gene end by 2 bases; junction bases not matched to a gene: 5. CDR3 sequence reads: CASSQDGLAGTYEQYF. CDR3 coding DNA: TGTGCCAGCAGCCAAGATGGGCTAGCGGGGACCTACGAGCAGTACTTC.

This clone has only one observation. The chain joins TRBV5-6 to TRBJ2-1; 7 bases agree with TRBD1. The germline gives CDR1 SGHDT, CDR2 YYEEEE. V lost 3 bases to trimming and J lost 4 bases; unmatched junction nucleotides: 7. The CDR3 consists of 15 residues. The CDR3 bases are TGTGCCAGCAGCTCTGGAGGACAGGCTTACAATGAGCAGTTCTTC. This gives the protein CASSSGGQAYNEQFF. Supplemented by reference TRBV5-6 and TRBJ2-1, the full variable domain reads DAGVTQSPTHLIKTRGQQVTLRCSPKSGHDTVSWYQQALGQGPQFIFQYYEEEERQRGNFPDRFSGHQFPNYSSELNVNALLLGDSALYLCASSSGGQAYNEQFFGPGTRLTVL.